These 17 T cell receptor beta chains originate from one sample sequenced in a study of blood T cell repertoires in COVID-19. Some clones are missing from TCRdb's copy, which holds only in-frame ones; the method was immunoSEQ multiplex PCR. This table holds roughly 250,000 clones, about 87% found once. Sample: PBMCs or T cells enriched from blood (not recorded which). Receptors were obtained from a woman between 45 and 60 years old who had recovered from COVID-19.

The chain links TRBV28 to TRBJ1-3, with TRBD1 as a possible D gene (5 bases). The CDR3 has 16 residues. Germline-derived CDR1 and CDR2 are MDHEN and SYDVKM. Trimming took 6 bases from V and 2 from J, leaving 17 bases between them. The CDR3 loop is CASRPSVWGPGNTIYF. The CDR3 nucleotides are TGTGCCAGCAGACCCTCGGTTTGGGGCCCTGGAAACACCATATATTTT.

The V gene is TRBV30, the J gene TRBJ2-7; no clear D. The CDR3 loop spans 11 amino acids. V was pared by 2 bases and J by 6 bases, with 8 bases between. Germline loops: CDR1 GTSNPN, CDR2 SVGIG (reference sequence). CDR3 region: CAWSQEPEQYF. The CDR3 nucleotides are TGTGCCTGGAGTCAGGAACCCGAGCAGTACTTC.

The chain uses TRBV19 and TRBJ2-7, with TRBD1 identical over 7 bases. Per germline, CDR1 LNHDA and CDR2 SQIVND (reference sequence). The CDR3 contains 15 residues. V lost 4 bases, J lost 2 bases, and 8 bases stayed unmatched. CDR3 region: CASSSSQTGTYEQYF. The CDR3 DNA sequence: TGTGCCAGTAGTAGCAGCCAGACAGGGACCTACGAGCAGTACTTC.

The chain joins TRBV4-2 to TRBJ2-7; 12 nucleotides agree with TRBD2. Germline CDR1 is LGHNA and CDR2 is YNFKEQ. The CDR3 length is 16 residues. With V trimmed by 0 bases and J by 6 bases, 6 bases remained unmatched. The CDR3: CASSQDGLAGGIEQYF. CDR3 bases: TGTGCCAGCAGCCAAGATGGGCTAGCGGGAGGGATCGAGCAGTACTTC.

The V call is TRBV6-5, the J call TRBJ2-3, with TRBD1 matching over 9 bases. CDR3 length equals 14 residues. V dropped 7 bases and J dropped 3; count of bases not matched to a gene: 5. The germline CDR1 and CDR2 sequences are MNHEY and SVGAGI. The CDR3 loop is CASTLQGATDTQYF. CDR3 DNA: TGTGCCAGCACCTTACAGGGGGCAACAGATACGCAGTATTTT.

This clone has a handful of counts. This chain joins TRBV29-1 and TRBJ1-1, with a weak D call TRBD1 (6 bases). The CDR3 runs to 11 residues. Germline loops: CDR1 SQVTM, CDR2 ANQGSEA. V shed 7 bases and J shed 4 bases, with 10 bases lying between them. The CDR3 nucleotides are TGCAGCGCAGGGGCTGTCACTGAAGCTTTCTTT. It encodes CSAGAVTEAFF.

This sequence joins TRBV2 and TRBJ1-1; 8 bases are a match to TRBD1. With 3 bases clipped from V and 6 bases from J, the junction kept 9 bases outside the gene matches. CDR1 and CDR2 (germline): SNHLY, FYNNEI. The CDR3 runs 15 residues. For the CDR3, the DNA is TGTGCCAGCAGTGACCCTGGACAGGGAGGCCCTGAAGCTTTCTTT. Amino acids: CASSDPGQGGPEAFF.

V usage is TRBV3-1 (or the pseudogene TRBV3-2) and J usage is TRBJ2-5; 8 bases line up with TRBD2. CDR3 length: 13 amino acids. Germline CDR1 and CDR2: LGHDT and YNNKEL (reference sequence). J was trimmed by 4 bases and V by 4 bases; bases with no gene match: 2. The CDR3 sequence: CASSPGLGETQYF. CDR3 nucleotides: TGTGCCAGCAGCCCGGGACTAGGAGAGACCCAGTACTTC.

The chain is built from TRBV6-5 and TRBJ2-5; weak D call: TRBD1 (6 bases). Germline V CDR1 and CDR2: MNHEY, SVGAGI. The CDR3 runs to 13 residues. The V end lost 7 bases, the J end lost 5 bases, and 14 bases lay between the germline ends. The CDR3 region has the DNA TGTGCCAGCACTCCCGGGACAAGGGAGACCCAGTACTTC. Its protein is CASTPGTRETQYF.

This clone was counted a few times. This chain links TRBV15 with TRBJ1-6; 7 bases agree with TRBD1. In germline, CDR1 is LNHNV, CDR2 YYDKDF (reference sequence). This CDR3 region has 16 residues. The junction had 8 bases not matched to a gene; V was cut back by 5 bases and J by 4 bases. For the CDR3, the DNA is TGTGCCACCAGCTTCGAGGGGGACAGTTATAATTCACCCCTCCACTTT. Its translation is CATSFEGDSYNSPLHF. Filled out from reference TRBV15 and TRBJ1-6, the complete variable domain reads DAMVIQNPRYQVTQFGKPVTLSCSQTLNHNVMYWYQQKSSQAPKLLFHYYDKDFNNEADTPDNFQSRRPNTSFCFLDIRSPGLGDTAMYLCATSFEGDSYNSPLHFGNGTRLTVT.

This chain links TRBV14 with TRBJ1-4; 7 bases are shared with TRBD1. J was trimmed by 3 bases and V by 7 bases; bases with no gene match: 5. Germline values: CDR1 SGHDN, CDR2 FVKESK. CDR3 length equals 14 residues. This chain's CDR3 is CASTRTGANEKLFF. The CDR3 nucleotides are TGTGCCAGCACCCGGACAGGAGCTAATGAAAAACTGTTTTTT.

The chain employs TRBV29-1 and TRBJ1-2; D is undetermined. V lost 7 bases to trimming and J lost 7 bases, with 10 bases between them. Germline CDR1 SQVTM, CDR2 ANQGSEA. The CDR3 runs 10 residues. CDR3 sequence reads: CSAWSSGYTF. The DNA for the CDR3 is TGCAGCGCTTGGTCTAGTGGCTACACCTTC.

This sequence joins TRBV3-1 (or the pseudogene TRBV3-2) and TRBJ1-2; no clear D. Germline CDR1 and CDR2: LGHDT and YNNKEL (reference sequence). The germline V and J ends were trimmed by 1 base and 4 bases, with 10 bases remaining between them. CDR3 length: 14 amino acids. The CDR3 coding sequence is TGTGCCAGCAGCCAAGCGCCAGGACTCTATGGCTACACCTTC. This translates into CASSQAPGLYGYTF.

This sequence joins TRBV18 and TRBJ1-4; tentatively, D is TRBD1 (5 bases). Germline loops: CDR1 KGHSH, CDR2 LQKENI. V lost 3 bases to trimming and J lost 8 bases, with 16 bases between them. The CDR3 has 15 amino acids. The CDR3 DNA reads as TGTGCCAGCTCACCGGGGGACTCCCGGCGGGAAAAACTGTTTTTT. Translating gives CASSPGDSRREKLFF.

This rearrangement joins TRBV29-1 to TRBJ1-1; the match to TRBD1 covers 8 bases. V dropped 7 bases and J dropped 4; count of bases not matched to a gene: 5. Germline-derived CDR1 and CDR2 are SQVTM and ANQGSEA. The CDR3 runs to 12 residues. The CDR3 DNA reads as TGCAGCGGTAGACAGGGGTCCACTGAAGCTTTCTTT. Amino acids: CSGRQGSTEAFF.

The CDR3 reads CASVDRANEKLFF. The CDR3 nucleotides read TGTGCCAGTGTGGACAGGGCTAATGAAAAACTGTTTTTT. The V call is TRBV19, the J call TRBJ1-4; 8 bases map to TRBD1. The junction had 2 bases not matched to a gene; V was cut back by 8 bases and J by 3 bases. Germline CDR1 reads LNHDA; CDR2 reads SQIVND (reference sequence). There are 13 residues in the CDR3.

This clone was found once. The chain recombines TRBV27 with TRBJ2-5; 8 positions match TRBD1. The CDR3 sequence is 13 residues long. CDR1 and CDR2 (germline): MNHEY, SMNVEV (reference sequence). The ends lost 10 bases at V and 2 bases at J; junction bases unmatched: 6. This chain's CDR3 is CATGTGVQETQYF. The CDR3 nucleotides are TGTGCCACAGGGACAGGAGTTCAAGAGACCCAGTACTTC.